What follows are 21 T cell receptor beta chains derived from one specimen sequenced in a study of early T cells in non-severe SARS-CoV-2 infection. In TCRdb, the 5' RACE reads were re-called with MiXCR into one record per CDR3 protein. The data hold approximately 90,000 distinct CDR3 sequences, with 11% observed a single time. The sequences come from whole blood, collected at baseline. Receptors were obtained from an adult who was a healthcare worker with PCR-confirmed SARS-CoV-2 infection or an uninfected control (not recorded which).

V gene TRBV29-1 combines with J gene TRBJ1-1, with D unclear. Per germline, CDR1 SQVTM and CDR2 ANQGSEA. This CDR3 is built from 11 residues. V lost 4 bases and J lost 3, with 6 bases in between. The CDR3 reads CSVGADTEAFF. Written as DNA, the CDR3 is TGCAGCGTTGGAGCAGACACTGAAGCTTTCTTT.

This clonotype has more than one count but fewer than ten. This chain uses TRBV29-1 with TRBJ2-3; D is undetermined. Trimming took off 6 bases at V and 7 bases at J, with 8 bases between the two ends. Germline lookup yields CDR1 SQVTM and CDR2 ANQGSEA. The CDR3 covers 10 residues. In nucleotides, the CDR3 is TGCAGCGTCCCCTTGAATACGCAGTATTTT. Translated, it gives CSVPLNTQYF.

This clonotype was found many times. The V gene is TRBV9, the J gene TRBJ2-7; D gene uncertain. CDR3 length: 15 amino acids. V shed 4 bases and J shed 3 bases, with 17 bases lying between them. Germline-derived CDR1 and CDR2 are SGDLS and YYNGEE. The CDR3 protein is CASSPTPSALYEQYF. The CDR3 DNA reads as TGTGCCAGCAGCCCTACACCGTCTGCTCTCTACGAGCAGTACTTC. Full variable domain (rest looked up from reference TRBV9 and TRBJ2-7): DSGVTQTPKHLITATGQRVTLRCSPRSGDLSVYWYQQSLDQGLQFLIQYYNGEERAKGNILERFSAQQFPDLHSELNLSSLELGDSALYFCASSPTPSALYEQYFGPGTRLTVT.

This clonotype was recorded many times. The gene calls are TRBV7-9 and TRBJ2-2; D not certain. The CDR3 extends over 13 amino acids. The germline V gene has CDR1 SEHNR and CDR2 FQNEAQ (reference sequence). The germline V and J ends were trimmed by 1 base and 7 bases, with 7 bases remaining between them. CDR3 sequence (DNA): TGTGCCAGCAGCTTAGAAACGGGCGGGGAGCTGTTTTTT. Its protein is CASSLETGGELFF.

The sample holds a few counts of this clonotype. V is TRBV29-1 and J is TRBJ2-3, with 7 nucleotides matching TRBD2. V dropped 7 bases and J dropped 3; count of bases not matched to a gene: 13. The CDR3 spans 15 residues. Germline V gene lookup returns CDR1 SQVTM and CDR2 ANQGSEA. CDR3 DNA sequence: TGCAGCGCCGCCCTAGCGGCCGGCGGTACAGATACGCAGTATTTT. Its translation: CSAALAAGGTDTQYF.

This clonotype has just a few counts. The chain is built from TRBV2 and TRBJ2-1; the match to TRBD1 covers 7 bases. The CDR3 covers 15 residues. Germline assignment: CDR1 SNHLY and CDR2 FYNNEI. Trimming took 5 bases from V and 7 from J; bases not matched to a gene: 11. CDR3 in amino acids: CASSPNRGDPNEQFF. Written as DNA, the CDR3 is TGTGCCAGCAGTCCTAACAGGGGAGACCCTAATGAGCAGTTCTTC.

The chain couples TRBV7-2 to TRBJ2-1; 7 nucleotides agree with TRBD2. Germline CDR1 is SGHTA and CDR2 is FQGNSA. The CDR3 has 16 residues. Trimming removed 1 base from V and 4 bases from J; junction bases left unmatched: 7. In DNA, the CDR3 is TGTGCCAGCAGCTTAGAAGGCCTAGCGGAGTACAATGAGCAGTTCTTC. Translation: CASSLEGLAEYNEQFF.

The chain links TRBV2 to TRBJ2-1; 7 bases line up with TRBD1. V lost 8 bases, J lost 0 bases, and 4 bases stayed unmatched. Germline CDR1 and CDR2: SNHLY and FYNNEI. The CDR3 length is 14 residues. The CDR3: CASDGQDSYNEQFF. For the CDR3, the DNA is TGTGCCAGCGACGGACAGGACTCCTACAATGAGCAGTTCTTC.

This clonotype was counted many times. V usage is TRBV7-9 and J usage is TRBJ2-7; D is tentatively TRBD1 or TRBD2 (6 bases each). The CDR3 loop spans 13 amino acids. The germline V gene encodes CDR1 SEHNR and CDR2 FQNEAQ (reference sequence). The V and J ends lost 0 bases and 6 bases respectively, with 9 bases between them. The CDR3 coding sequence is TGTGCCAGCAGCTTAGCGGGGGGCCGCGAGCAGTACTTC. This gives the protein CASSLAGGREQYF.

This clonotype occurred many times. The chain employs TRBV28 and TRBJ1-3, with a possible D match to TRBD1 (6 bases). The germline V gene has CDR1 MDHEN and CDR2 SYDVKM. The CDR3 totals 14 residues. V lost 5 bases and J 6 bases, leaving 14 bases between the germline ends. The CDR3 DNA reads TGTGCCAGCAGTCCATCCCACAGGGCAAACACCATATATTTT. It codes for CASSPSHRANTIYF.

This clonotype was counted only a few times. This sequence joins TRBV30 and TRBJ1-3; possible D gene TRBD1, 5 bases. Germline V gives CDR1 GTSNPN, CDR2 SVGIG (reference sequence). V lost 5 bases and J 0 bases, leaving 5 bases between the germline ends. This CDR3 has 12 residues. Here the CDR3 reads CAWDSSGNTIYF. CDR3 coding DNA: TGTGCCTGGGACAGCTCTGGAAACACCATATATTTT.

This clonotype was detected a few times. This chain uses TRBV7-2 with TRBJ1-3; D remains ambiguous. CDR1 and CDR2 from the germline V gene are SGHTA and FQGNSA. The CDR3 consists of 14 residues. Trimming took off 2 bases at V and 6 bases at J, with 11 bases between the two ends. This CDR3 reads CASSLIRNSNTIYF. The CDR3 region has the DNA TGTGCCAGCAGCTTAATCCGCAATTCAAACACCATATATTTT.

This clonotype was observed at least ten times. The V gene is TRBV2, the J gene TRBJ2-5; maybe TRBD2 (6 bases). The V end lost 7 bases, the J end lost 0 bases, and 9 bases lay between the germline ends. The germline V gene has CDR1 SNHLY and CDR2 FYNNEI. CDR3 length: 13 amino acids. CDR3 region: CASKLANQETQYF. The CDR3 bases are TGTGCCAGCAAACTAGCAAACCAAGAGACCCAGTACTTC.

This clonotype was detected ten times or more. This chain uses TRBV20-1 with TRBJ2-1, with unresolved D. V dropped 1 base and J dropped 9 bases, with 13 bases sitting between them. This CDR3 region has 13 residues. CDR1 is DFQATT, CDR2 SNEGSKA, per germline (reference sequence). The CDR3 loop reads CSARGPRTPEQFF. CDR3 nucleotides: TGCAGTGCTAGAGGCCCTAGGACCCCTGAGCAGTTCTTC.

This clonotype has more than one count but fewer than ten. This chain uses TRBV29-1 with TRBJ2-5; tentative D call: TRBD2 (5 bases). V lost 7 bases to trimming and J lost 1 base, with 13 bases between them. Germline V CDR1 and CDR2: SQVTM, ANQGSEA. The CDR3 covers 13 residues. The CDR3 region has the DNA TGCAGCGCAGAGGGCAGAACCCAAGAGACCCAGTACTTC. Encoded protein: CSAEGRTQETQYF. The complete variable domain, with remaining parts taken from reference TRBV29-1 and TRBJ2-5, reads SAVISQKPSRDICQRGTSLTIQCQVDSQVTMMFWYRQQPGQSLTLIATANQGSEATYESGFVIDKFPISRPNLTFSTLTVSNMSPEDSSIYLCSAEGRTQETQYFGPGTRLLVL.

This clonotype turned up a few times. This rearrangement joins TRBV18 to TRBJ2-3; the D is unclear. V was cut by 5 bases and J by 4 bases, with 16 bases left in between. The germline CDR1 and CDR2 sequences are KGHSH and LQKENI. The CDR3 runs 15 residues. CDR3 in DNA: TGTGCCAGCTCAACCAGGACCCAGAAGGCAGATACGCAGTATTTT. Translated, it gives CASSTRTQKADTQYF.

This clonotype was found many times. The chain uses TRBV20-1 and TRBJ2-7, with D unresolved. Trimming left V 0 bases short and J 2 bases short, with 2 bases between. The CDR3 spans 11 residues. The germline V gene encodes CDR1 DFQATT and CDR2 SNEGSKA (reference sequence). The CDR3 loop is CSAREAYEQYF. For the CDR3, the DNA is TGCAGTGCTAGAGAAGCCTACGAGCAGTACTTC.

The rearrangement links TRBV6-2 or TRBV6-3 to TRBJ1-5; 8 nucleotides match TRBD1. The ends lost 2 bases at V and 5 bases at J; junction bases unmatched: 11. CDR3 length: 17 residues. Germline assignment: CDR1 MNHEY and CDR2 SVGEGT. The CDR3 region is CASSYTNPGGDDQPQHF. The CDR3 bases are TGTGCCAGCAGTTACACTAATCCAGGGGGCGATGATCAGCCCCAGCATTTT.

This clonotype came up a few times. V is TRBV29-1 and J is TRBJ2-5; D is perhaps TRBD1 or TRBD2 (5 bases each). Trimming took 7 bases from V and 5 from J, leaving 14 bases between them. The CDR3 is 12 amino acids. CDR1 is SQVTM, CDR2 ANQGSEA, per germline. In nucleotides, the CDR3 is TGCAGCGGCCGGGACCTGGGGGAGACCCAGTACTTC. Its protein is CSGRDLGETQYF.

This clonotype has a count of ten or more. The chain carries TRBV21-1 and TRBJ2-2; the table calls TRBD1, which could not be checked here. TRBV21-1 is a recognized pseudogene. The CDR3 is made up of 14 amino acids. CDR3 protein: CASLAGGNTGELFF. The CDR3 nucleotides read TGTGCCAGCCTGGCGGGGGGGAACACCGGGGAGCTGTTTTTT.

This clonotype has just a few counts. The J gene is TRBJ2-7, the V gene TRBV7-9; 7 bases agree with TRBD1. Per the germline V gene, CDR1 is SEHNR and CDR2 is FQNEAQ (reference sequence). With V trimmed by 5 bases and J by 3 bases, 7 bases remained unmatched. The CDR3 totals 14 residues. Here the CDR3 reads CASSPGQAGYEQYF. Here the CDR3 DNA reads TGTGCCAGCAGCCCAGGACAGGCCGGCTACGAGCAGTACTTC. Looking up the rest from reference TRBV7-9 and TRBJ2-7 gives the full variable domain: DTGVSQNPRHKITKRGQNVTFRCDPISEHNRLYWYRQTLGQGPEFLTYFQNEAQLEKSRLLSDRFSAERPKGSFSTLEIQRTEQGDSAMYLCASSPGQAGYEQYFGPGTRLTVT.